The entry below gives a single T cell receptor (beta chain) sequence along with its context. One end of the junction fails to match germline, which may point to a read error. Libraries were prepared by immunoSEQ multiplex PCR; TCRdb keeps only in-frame clonotypes and omits some of them. The top ten clones hold less than 5% of a sample with more than 70,000 clones, around nine tenths of them seen once. This CDR3 contains 12 residues. Germline-derived CDR1 and CDR2 are MDHEN and SYDVKM. This sample stems from a study of blood T cell repertoires in COVID-19. This TCR was sampled from a woman aged 45-59 years in a cohort sampled during active COVID-19. This chain uses TRBV28 with TRBJ1-4; TRBD1 might be the D (5 bases). The sequencing sample was made of peripheral blood. CDR3 DNA sequence: TGTGCCAGCAGTTTGTGGTGGGCTGGGACTCATTTT. Amino acid sequence: CASSLWWAGTHF.